The next 27 T cell receptor beta chains were all read from a single sample in a study of naive and memory T cell subsets. The beta constant-region primer was an equimolar mix of two oligonucleotides covering TRBC1 and TRBC2. TCRdb re-called the UMI-ligation and nested PCR reads with MiXCR, one entry per CDR3 protein. The table includes around 160,000 distinct CDR3 sequences, around 15% detected once. The sequencing sample was made of naive CD4+ T cells from blood. The source is a human donor in good health.

The V gene is TRBV12-3 or TRBV12-4, the J gene TRBJ1-4, with D unresolved. There are 16 residues in the CDR3. Trimming cost V 1 base and J 0 bases, with 9 bases left between them. The CDR3 DNA reads TGTGCCAGCAGTTTAGGCTACAGCGCAACTAATGAAAAACTGTTTTTT. Protein: CASSLGYSATNEKLFF.

This CDR3 reads CASSFDQRQETQYF. CDR3 nucleotide sequence: TGTGCCAGCAGTTTCGACCAGAGACAAGAGACCCAGTACTTC. This chain links TRBV28 with TRBJ2-5; D gene uncertain. V was shortened by 3 bases and J by 2 bases, with 10 bases between the two germline ends. This CDR3 is 14 amino acids long. Germline V lookup: CDR1 MDHEN, CDR2 SYDVKM.

This clonotype occurred a few times. V and J are TRBV7-2 and TRBJ2-3; no clear D gene. There are 12 residues in the CDR3. The ends were cut back, 8 bases at V and 2 bases at J, with 8 bases in the middle. The germline V gene has CDR1 SGHTA and CDR2 FQGNSA. In nucleotides, the CDR3 is TGTGCCAGCTCTGTCAACACAGATACGCAGTATTTT. Protein sequence: CASSVNTDTQYF.

This chain connects TRBV29-1 to TRBJ1-2; D ambiguous. V was trimmed by 3 bases and J by 2 bases, leaving 16 bases between them. The CDR3 length is 15 residues. Germline V lookup: CDR1 SQVTM, CDR2 ANQGSEA. CDR3 sequence (DNA): TGCAGCGTTGATCAATGGGTCAGATCCAACTATGGCTACACCTTC. Translation: CSVDQWVRSNYGYTF. The variable domain in full, with the rest retrieved from reference TRBV29-1 and TRBJ1-2, is SAVISQKPSRDICQRGTSLTIQCQVDSQVTMMFWYRQQPGQSLTLIATANQGSEATYESGFVIDKFPISRPNLTFSTLTVSNMSPEDSSIYLCSVDQWVRSNYGYTFGSGTRLTVV.

This clonotype was found a few times. CDR3 loop: CASRIAGRDNEQFF. CDR3 DNA: TGCGCCAGCAGGATAGCGGGAAGGGACAATGAGCAGTTCTTC. This chain connects TRBV10-2 to TRBJ2-1; 8 positions agree with TRBD2. J gave up 5 bases and V 6 bases, and 6 bases lay outside the gene matches. Germline V gives CDR1 WSHSY, CDR2 SAAADI. The CDR3 consists of 14 residues.

J is TRBJ2-1 and V is TRBV5-1, with D possibly being TRBD2 (5 bases). This CDR3 region has 13 residues. Per the germline V gene, CDR1 is SGHRS and CDR2 is YFSETQ. Trimming took off 4 bases at V and 1 base at J, with 6 bases between the two ends. CDR3 sequence: CASSGRSYNEQFF. CDR3 nucleotides: TGCGCCAGCAGCGGGAGATCCTACAATGAGCAGTTCTTC.

The sample holds many counts of this clonotype. This chain joins TRBV29-1 and TRBJ2-2, with unresolved D. Trimming took off 1 base at V and 7 bases at J, with 13 bases between the two ends. In germline, CDR1 is SQVTM, CDR2 ANQGSEA. This CDR3 comprises 14 residues. CDR3: CSVEGTDIFGELFF. The CDR3 DNA reads as TGCAGCGTTGAAGGGACGGATATCTTCGGGGAGCTGTTTTTT.

The V and J genes are TRBV18 and TRBJ1-6, with a weak D call TRBD1 (6 bases). V was pared by 6 bases and J by 7 bases, with 13 bases between. Germline V gene lookup returns CDR1 KGHSH and CDR2 LQKENI. The CDR3 is 14 residues long. The CDR3 here is CASSQGTGNSPLHF. The DNA of the CDR3 is TGTGCCAGCTCCCAGGGGACGGGAAATTCACCCCTCCACTTT.

The chain uses TRBV6-2 or TRBV6-3 and TRBJ2-1; 15 nucleotides match TRBD2. V lost 5 bases to trimming and J lost 6 bases; unmatched junction nucleotides: 11. The germline gives CDR1 MNHEY, CDR2 SVGEGT. The CDR3 consists of 18 residues. CDR3 protein: CASSDAGLAGGPPNEQFF. Here the CDR3 DNA reads TGTGCCAGCAGTGACGCGGGACTAGCGGGAGGACCCCCCAATGAGCAGTTCTTC.

The V gene is TRBV10-3, the J gene TRBJ2-7; tentative D call: TRBD1 (6 bases). Germline assignment: CDR1 ENHRY and CDR2 SYGVKD. This CDR3 has 13 amino acids. Trimming stripped 5 bases from V and 1 base from J, with 9 bases between. The CDR3 bases are TGTGCCATCAGTATGGACAGATCCTACGAGCAGTACTTC. The encoded protein is CAISMDRSYEQYF.

CDR3 amino acids: CASSQSGGDPRYEQYF. CDR3 nucleotide sequence: TGTGCCAGCAGCCAATCGGGGGGGGACCCGCGGTACGAGCAGTACTTC. The chain recombines TRBV3-1 with TRBJ2-7; 8 positions match TRBD2. Germline values: CDR1 LGHDT, CDR2 YNNKEL (reference sequence). This CDR3 region has 16 residues. Losses at the gene ends were 2 bases for V and 4 bases for J; bases not matched to a gene: 10.

V and J are TRBV7-9 and TRBJ2-1; TRBD2 might be the D (5 bases). Trimming shortened V by 4 bases and J by 4 bases, and 8 bases separated the two germline ends. This CDR3 is 13 amino acids long. Germline CDR1 and CDR2: SEHNR and FQNEAQ (reference sequence). The CDR3 nucleotides read TGTGCCAGCAGCTCGGGGATTTACAATGAGCAGTTCTTC. Its translation is CASSSGIYNEQFF.

V and J are TRBV12-2 and TRBJ2-5. TRBV12-2 corresponds to a pseudogene. The CDR3 runs 17 residues. CDR3 sequence (DNA): TGTGCAAGTCGCCGTAGCGCCAAGCGGGAGTGGTGGGAGACCCAGTACTTC. Translating gives CASRRSAKREWWETQYF.

This clonotype was detected a few times. The V and J genes are TRBV29-1 and TRBJ1-4; D call uncertain. The CDR3 length is 11 residues. The V and J ends lost 5 bases and 3 bases respectively, with 4 bases between them. Germline CDR1 and CDR2: SQVTM and ANQGSEA. DNA for the CDR3: TGCAGCGTTAAGCCTAATGAAAAACTGTTTTTT. It yields the protein CSVKPNEKLFF.

This clonotype was seen only a few times. V is TRBV20-1 and J is TRBJ1-5; D unresolved. This CDR3 is built from 15 residues. CDR1 DFQATT and CDR2 SNEGSKA come from the germline V gene (reference sequence). V gave up 0 bases and J gave up 0 bases, with 9 bases separating them. DNA for the CDR3: TGCAGTGCTAGAGATAGAAAAAGTAGCAATCAGCCCCAGCATTTT. Amino acids: CSARDRKSSNQPQHF.

The J gene is TRBJ2-7, the V gene TRBV5-5; tentative D call: TRBD2 (6 bases). This CDR3 comprises 15 residues. CDR1 SGHKS and CDR2 YYEKEE come from the germline V gene (reference sequence). The V end was cut by 0 bases, the J end by 3 bases, with 13 bases between. DNA of the CDR3: TGTGCCAGCAGCTTGGTCGGGGCTAGCGACTACGAGCAGTACTTC. It encodes CASSLVGASDYEQYF.

This clonotype was counted only a few times. The V and J genes are TRBV30 and TRBJ2-5; TRBD2 matches 9 bases. The germline gives CDR1 GTSNPN, CDR2 SVGIG (reference sequence). The CDR3 totals 15 residues. V shed 1 base, J shed 5 bases, and the junction held 8 bases outside the gene matches. This chain's CDR3 is CAWSGSSGGGETQYF. CDR3 coding DNA: TGTGCCTGGAGTGGTAGTAGCGGGGGTGGGGAGACCCAGTACTTC.

A few counts support this clonotype. The chain employs TRBV7-2 and TRBJ2-5; D gene unclear. Germline CDR1 is SGHTA and CDR2 is FQGNSA. CDR3 size: 14 residues. V was shortened by 1 base and J by 1 base, with 7 bases between the two germline ends. The CDR3: CASSLGQSQETQYF. CDR3 nucleotides: TGTGCCAGCAGCTTAGGGCAGAGCCAAGAGACCCAGTACTTC.

This clonotype was seen only a few times. The chain carries TRBV6-5 and TRBJ2-7; 7 bases agree with TRBD2. After removal of 10 bases from V and 0 bases from J, the junction contained 3 bases not matched to a gene. CDR1 MNHEY and CDR2 SVGAGI come from the germline V gene. The CDR3 consists of 12 residues. The CDR3: CATRTSSYEQYF. The CDR3 DNA follows: TGTGCCACCCGGACTAGCTCCTACGAGCAGTACTTC.

This clonotype was detected only a few times. CDR3 amino acids: CSASPRAGGPYEQYF. The CDR3 nucleotides read TGCAGTGCCTCCCCACGAGCGGGAGGGCCCTACGAGCAGTACTTC. The chain employs TRBV20-1 and TRBJ2-7, with 10 nucleotides matching TRBD2. Germline CDR1 DFQATT, CDR2 SNEGSKA (reference sequence). There are 15 residues in the CDR3. J was trimmed by 2 bases and V by 6 bases; bases with no gene match: 10.

CDR3 in amino acids: CASSRGGGTLNTEAFF. The CDR3 DNA is TGTGCCAGCAGCCGCGGCGGGGGTACCTTGAACACTGAAGCTTTCTTT. The J gene is TRBJ1-1, the V gene TRBV3-1, with D possibly TRBD1 on 5 matching bases. CDR1 is LGHDT, CDR2 YNNKEL, per germline (reference sequence). The CDR3 runs 16 residues. Trimming stripped 4 bases from V and 0 bases from J, with 15 bases between.

The chain links TRBV6-6 to TRBJ2-3, with D maybe TRBD1 (5 bases). The germline V gene has CDR1 MNHNY and CDR2 SVGAGI (reference sequence). Trimming removed 6 bases at V and 1 base at J, with 17 bases between. This CDR3 is 16 amino acids long. CDR3 DNA sequence: TGTGCCAGCAGCCACCAGGGATCCTATGGCACAGATACGCAGTATTTT. It specifies CASSHQGSYGTDTQYF.

This clonotype was seen only a few times. The V gene is TRBV12-3 or TRBV12-4, the J gene TRBJ2-1, with TRBD2 matching 8 bases. The CDR3 is made up of 15 amino acids. J lost 5 bases, V lost 4 bases, and 7 bases had no gene match. The CDR3 is CASSSGRAQNNEQFF. CDR3 DNA sequence: TGTGCCAGCAGTTCCGGGAGGGCCCAAAACAATGAGCAGTTCTTC.

The chain uses TRBV28 and TRBJ2-7; TRBD2 matches 11 bases. Germline trimming cut 6 bases from V and 2 bases from J; bases unmatched to any gene: 9. CDR1 MDHEN and CDR2 SYDVKM come from the germline V gene. The length of the CDR3 is 16 residues. The CDR3 loop is CASRGLGLAVTYEQYF. DNA for the CDR3: TGTGCCAGCAGGGGCCTGGGACTAGCGGTGACCTACGAGCAGTACTTC.

The chain is built from TRBV18 and TRBJ2-3, with TRBD2 matching 13 bases. The CDR3 contains 16 residues. Germline V CDR1 and CDR2: KGHSH, LQKENI. V lost 6 bases and J lost 3; bases outside the gene matches: 6. In nucleotides, the CDR3 is TGTGCCAGCTCGCTACTAGCGGGAGGGTTGACAGATACGCAGTATTTT. The encoded protein is CASSLLAGGLTDTQYF.

This clonotype has a count of ten or more. The V gene is TRBV30, the J gene TRBJ2-3, with D tentatively TRBD1 (6 bases). The CDR3 consists of 14 residues. V lost 4 bases, J lost 4 bases, and 15 bases lay in between. Germline V gene data show CDR1 as GTSNPN and CDR2 as SVGIG (reference sequence). For the CDR3, the DNA is TGTGCCTGGATCAAAACACAGGGAGCAGATACGCAGTATTTT. Protein: CAWIKTQGADTQYF.

The J gene is TRBJ2-7, the V gene TRBV30; D unclear. Germline CDR1 reads GTSNPN; CDR2 reads SVGIG (reference sequence). Trimming left V 2 bases short and J 5 bases short, with 13 bases between. There are 13 residues in the CDR3. The CDR3 spells CAWSQRSGNEQYF. In nucleotides, the CDR3 is TGTGCCTGGAGTCAAAGGTCGGGCAACGAGCAGTACTTC.